This T cell receptor beta chain was retrieved from a study of blood T cell repertoires in COVID-19. Germline CDR1 and CDR2: MNHEY and SMNVEV (reference sequence). Trimming shortened V by 6 bases and J by 4 bases, and 19 bases separated the two germline ends. This CDR3 is built from 16 residues. Profiling relied on immunoSEQ multiplex PCR, and the TCRdb table lists in-frame clones only, not all of them. The sample carries roughly 250,000 clones, approximately 85% recorded once. What was sequenced was peripheral blood. The gene calls are TRBV27 and TRBJ1-5; D is perhaps TRBD1 (5 bases). The clonotype was recovered from a man between 45 and 60 years old with acute or convalescent COVID-19. The DNA for the CDR3 is TGTGCCAGCAGGTCCAAAAACCTTACAGGAAATCAGCCCCAGCATTTT. Amino acids: CASRSKNLTGNQPQHF.